This T cell receptor beta chain came from a study of PD-1 blockade in classical Hodgkin lymphoma. Points from the study as a whole: In newly diagnosed patients, baseline TCR diversity was reportedly below that of healthy donors. Why the repertoires differ is still unclear, perhaps disease activity or prior therapy.

Documented time point: newly diagnosed, previously untreated cHL patient sample. Researchers report purifying CD4+ T cells from thawed PBMCs by magnetic negative selection. Serving as comparison were PBMCs from newly diagnosed, untreated classical Hodgkin lymphoma, which were sequenced alongside the relapsed/refractory trial patients. About this clone: The target antigen is unknown.

The CDR3 is 16 residues long. V lost 3 bases, J lost 2 bases, and 16 bases lay in between. Germline lookup yields CDR1 KGHSH and CDR2 LQKENI. Sequencing used immunoSEQ multiplex PCR; TCRdb keeps in-frame clones, though not all of them. The sample lists tens of thousands of clones; approximately 89% were seen once. Sequencing was performed on CD4+ T cells from blood. This TCR derives from a human donor with classical Hodgkin lymphoma. This rearrangement joins TRBV18 to TRBJ1-1, with D hard to call. CDR3 nucleotides: TGTGCCAGCTCACCTTTCAGGAACAGCAAAAACACTGAAGCTTTCTTT. Translated: CASSPFRNSKNTEAFF.